This T cell receptor beta chain was recorded in a study of blood T cells in healthy people across ages (dated by TCRdb to about 2015). For the wider study: Template switching captured roughly one uniquely barcoded TCR beta cDNA molecule per two T cells in model experiments. The study measured age-related changes in TCR beta repertoire diversity using deep sequencing normalized with unique cDNA molecular identifiers. Four age groups were formed from the donors: young (average 16 years), middle-aged (approximately 40), aged (roughly 56) and long-lived (82). To avoid experimental bias, donors of different ages were randomly spread across the sequencing lanes. The study analyzed two additional independent replicas of 1 million unique cDNA reads from the same blood draw for two donors, one aged 18 to 29 and one aged 80 or older.

The research as a whole found: Conclusive comparison of naive and antigen-experienced compartments was prevented by the profiling of bulk unsorted PBMCs. Observed TCR beta diversity per million T cells fell roughly linearly with age, and a significant reduction was already apparent by age around 40. The CMV infection status of donors was not known, potentially confounding age-related changes in expanded clonotypes. Estimates of total diversity based on one million sequenced T cells were considered lower bounds and underestimates. Compared with the aged group, the long-lived group had more naive CD4+ T cells, fewer expanded clones and increased TCR diversity, suggesting age selection. Observed TCR beta diversity correlated strongly with the percentage of naive T cells measured by flow cytometry.

Worth noting for this clonotype: Which antigen it targets is not known. No base-level quality is on record; no much larger clone is a single base apart.

The donors were around 39 Caucasian individuals from Russia, aged roughly 6 to 90 years, who were systemically healthy. Around 9.8 milliliters of peripheral blood were collected from each donor into EDTA-treated Vacutainer tubes. Ficoll-Paque density-gradient centrifugation was used to isolate PBMCs, with at least 7 million obtained per sample. Total RNA, at least 6 micrograms per sample, was extracted from PBMCs with Trizol reagent. Naive CD45RAhigh/CD27high T cell percentages were measured by flow cytometry on a PBMC aliquot from every donor. The library was obtained by 5' RACE. Data came from an Illumina HiSeq 2500. A second roughly 6 to 11 cycle PCR used a sample-barcoded 5' primer and a J-beta primer mix. Each TCR beta cDNA molecule received a unique molecular identifier from a template-switch 5' adaptor carrying 12 random nucleotides. Each sample yielded at least 3 million CDR3-containing paired-end reads. All of the RNA was converted into first-strand cDNA using the Mint cDNA synthesis kit, with a TRBC-specific oligonucleotide serving as the primer. After uracil-DNA glycosylase treatment, a first 18-cycle PCR used universal primers M1SS and BC2_uni_R on all cDNA. Per the authors' processing: Normalization of each sample was performed by random selection of 1 million high-quality reads, each carrying a distinct molecular identifier. Instead of being binned into consensus sequences, reads that shared molecular identifiers were thrown out. CDR3 identification, clonotype clustering and error correction used MiTCR with a Q25 quality threshold and the strictest error-elimination algorithm. A nonparametric unseen species model with Euler transformation was used to estimate lower-bound total TCR beta diversity. The public reads were run again by TCRdb, first through fastp at Q25 and then through MiXCR, and only productive beta chains were kept. Rows with a matching CDR3 protein are joined into one entry that keeps the most common DNA and genes. TCRdb, rather than the study authors, made the V and J calls. The table for this sample lists about a million distinct CDR3 sequences; about two fifths of them were counted only once. The ten top clones hold about 12% of the sample.

The TCR originated in a young man in good health. Sequenced input: blood.

The encoded CDR3 is CAWTTGTRSEKLFF. The nucleotides are TGTGCCTGGACCACCGGGACAAGGAGTGAAAAACTGTTTTTT. This sequence uses TRBV30 and TRBJ1-4, with TRBD1 perhaps the D gene, on 6 matching bases. Taken from the germline V gene (reference sequence), the CDR1 and CDR2 loops are GTSNPN and SVGIG. Relative to germline, V is 4 bases shorter and J is 7 bases shorter, with 16 bases between their ends. From the cysteine up to the phenylalanine, the CDR3 has a length of 14 residues. Only the CDR3 part of the read is kept: 42 bases, read in frame from the first base.